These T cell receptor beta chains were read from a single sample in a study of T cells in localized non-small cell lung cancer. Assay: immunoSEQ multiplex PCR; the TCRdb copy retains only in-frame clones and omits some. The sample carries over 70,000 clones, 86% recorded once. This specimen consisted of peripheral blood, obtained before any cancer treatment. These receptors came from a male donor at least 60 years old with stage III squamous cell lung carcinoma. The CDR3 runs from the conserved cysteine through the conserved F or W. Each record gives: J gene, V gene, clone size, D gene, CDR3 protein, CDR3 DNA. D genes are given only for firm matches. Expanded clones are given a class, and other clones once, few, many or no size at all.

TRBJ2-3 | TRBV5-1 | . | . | CASSLQPTGSSTDTQYF | TGCGCCAGCAGCTTGCAACCGACAGGATCTAGCACAGATACGCAGTATTTT
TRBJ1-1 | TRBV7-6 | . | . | CASSSGQNTEAFF | TGTGCCAGCAGCTCCGGACAGAACACTGAAGCTTTCTTT
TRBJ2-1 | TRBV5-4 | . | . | CASSLAGDSREQFF | TGTGCCAGCAGCTTGGCAGGGGACTCAAGGGAGCAGTTCTTC
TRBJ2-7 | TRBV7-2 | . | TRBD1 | CASSQSLDRGDEQYF | TGTGCCAGCAGCCAATCACTGGACAGGGGCGACGAGCAGTACTTC
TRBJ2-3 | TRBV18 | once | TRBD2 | CASSPLAGGTDTQYF | TGTGCCAGCTCACCACTAGCGGGGGGCACAGATACGCAGTATTTT
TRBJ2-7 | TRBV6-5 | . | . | CASKRQTTYEQYF | TGCGCCAGCAAAAGACAGACTACCTACGAGCAGTACTTC
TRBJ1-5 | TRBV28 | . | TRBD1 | CASPQTRGVDQPQHF | TGTGCCAGCCCCCAAACCAGGGGGGTGGATCAGCCCCAGCATTTT
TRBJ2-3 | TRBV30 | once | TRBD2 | CAWRAGTSGGATDTQYF | TGTGCCTGGAGAGCAGGGACTAGCGGGGGGGCCACAGATACGCAGTATTTT
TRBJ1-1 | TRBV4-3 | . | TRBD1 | CASSQAQGEVGTEAFF | TGCGCCAGCAGCCAGGCGCAGGGGGAAGTTGGCACTGAAGCTTTCTTT
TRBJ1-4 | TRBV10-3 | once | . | CAISESSGHEKLFF | TGTGCCATCAGTGAGTCGTCGGGACATGAAAAACTGTTTTTT
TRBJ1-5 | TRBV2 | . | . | CASSVTVGNQPQHF | TGTGCCAGCAGCGTGACAGTGGGTAATCAGCCCCAGCATTTT
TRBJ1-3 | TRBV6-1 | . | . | CASVTDGNTIYF | TGTGCCAGCGTCACAGACGGAAACACCATATATTTT
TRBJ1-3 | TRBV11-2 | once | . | CASSVNPSGNTIYF | TGTGCCAGCAGCGTTAACCCCTCTGGAAACACCATATATTTT
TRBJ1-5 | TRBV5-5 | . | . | CASLSPRQPQHF | TGTGCCAGCCTATCCCCAAGGCAGCCCCAGCATTTT
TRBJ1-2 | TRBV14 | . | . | CASSQVTGNYGYTF | TGTGCCAGCAGCCAAGTAACAGGGAACTATGGCTACACCTTC
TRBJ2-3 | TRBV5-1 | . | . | CASSLQGMTDTQYF | TGCGCCAGCAGCTTGCAGGGAATGACAGATACGCAGTATTTT
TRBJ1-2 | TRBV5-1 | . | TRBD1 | CASSRDRGLGYTF | TGCGCCAGCAGCAGGGACAGGGGGTTAGGCTACACCTTC
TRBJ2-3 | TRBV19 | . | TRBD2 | CASSMRGGETDTQYF | TGTGCCAGTAGTATGCGCGGGGGGGAGACAGATACGCAGTATTTT
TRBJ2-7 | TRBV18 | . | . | CASRRESSYEQYF | TGTGCCAGCCGCAGGGAAAGCTCCTACGAGCAGTACTTC
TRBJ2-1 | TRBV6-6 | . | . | CASRGAGQNNEQFF | TGTGCCAGCCGAGGGGCTGGACAGAACAATGAGCAGTTCTTC
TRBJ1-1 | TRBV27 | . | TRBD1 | CASWDRGRGETEAFF | TGTGCCAGTTGGGACAGGGGGCGAGGAGAGACTGAAGCTTTCTTT
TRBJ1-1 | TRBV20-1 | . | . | CSARTGTEAFF | TGCAGTGCTAGAACGGGCACTGAAGCTTTCTTT
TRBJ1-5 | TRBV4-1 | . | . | CASSQEYPGFSNQPQHF | TGCGCCAGCAGCCAAGAATACCCAGGGTTCAGCAATCAGCCCCAGCATTTT
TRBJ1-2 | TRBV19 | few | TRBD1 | CASSITGASYGYTF | TGTGCCAGTAGTATAACAGGGGCAAGCTATGGCTACACCTTC
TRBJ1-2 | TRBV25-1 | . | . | CASSEALGGYTF | TGTGCCAGCAGTGAGGCTCTCGGCGGCTACACCTTC
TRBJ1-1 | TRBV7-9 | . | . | CASSARNTEAFF | TGTGCCAGCAGCGCCCGTAACACTGAAGCTTTCTTT
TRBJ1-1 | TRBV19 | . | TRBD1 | CASSPLDRDEAFF | TGTGCCAGTAGTCCCTTAGACAGGGATGAAGCTTTCTTT
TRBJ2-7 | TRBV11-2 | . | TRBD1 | CASSTWTGGNEQYF | TGTGCCAGCAGCACCTGGACAGGGGGAAACGAGCAGTACTTC
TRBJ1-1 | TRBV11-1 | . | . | CASSGLRTENTEAFF | TGTGCCAGCAGCGGATTACGGACAGAGAACACTGAAGCTTTCTTT
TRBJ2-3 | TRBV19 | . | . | CASRGGGYSSDTQYF | TGTGCCAGTAGGGGGGGCGGCTACTCATCGGATACGCAGTATTTT
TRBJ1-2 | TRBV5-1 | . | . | CASSLASGTNYGYTF | TGCGCCAGCAGCTTGGCCTCAGGGACAAACTATGGCTACACCTTC
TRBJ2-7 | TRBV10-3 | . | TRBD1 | CAISEGGQGFYEQYF | TGTGCCATCAGTGAGGGGGGACAGGGGTTCTACGAGCAGTACTTC
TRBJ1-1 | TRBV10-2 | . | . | CASSEIPGMNTEAFF | TGCGCCAGCAGTGAAATTCCGGGGATGAACACTGAAGCTTTCTTT
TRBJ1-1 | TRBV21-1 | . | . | CASTPRKGGDTEAFF | TGTGCCAGCACCCCTAGAAAGGGGGGGGACACTGAAGCTTTCTTT
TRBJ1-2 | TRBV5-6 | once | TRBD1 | CASSPNTGQGLGYTF | TGTGCCAGCAGCCCCAATACGGGACAGGGGCTGGGCTACACCTTC
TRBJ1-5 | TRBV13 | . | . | CASSLQGTGQPQHF | TGTGCCAGCAGCTTACAGGGAACGGGTCAGCCCCAGCATTTT
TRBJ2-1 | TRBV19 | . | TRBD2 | CASSPLAGGPIPNEQFF | TGTGCCAGTAGTCCTCTAGCGGGGGGGCCTATCCCCAATGAGCAGTTCTTC
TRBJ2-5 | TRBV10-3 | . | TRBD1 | CAIKGASPGTGETQYF | TGTGCCATCAAGGGTGCTAGCCCAGGGACAGGAGAGACCCAGTACTTC
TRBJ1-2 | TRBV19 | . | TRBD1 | CASSTQTGNYGYTF | TGTGCCAGTAGTACCCAGACAGGGAACTATGGCTACACCTTC
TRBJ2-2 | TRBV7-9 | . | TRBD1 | CASGTDRANTGELFF | TGTGCCAGCGGTACGGACAGGGCGAACACCGGGGAGCTGTTTTTT
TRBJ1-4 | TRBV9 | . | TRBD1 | CASSGGTGIHEKLFF | TGTGCCAGCAGCGGGGGGACAGGGATTCATGAAAAACTGTTTTTT
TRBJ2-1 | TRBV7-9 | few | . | CASSLISRSYNEQFF | TGTGCCAGCAGCCTTATAAGCCGCTCCTACAATGAGCAGTTCTTC
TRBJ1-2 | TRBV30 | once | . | CAWSVRGYGYTF | TGTGCCTGGAGTGTACGGGGCTATGGCTACACCTTC
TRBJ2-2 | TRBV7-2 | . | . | CASSLVSDGTGELFF | TGTGCCAGCAGCTTAGTCTCAGACGGCACCGGGGAGCTGTTTTTT
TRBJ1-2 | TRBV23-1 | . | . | CATPYFTDGYTF | TGCGCCACCCCCTACTTCACCGATGGCTACACCTTC
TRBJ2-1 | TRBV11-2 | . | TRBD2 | CASSPGGRVRDEQFF | TGTGCCAGCAGCCCAGGCGGGAGGGTTCGGGATGAGCAGTTCTTC
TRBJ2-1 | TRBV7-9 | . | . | CASSLGSSYNEQFF | TGTGCCAGCAGCCTTGGTAGCTCCTACAATGAGCAGTTCTTC
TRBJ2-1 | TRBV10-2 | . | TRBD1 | CASSGQGSYNEQFF | TGCGCCAGCAGTGGACAGGGTTCCTACAATGAGCAGTTCTTC
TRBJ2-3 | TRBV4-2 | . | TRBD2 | CASSQALQGGRGGGDTQYF | TGTGCCAGCAGCCAAGCTCTCCAGGGAGGCCGGGGGGGCGGGGATACGCAGTATTTT
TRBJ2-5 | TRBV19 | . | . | CASNDRFGETQYF | TGTGCCAGCAATGACAGGTTTGGAGAGACCCAGTACTTC
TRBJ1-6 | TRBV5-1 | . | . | CASSLAVYNSPLHF | TGCGCCAGCAGCTTGGCGGTGTATAATTCACCCCTCCACTTT
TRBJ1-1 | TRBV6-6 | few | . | CASTSVQTIEAFF | TGTGCCAGCACCTCAGTTCAGACCATTGAAGCTTTCTTT
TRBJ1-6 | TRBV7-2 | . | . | CASSPGRRNNSPLHF | TGTGCCAGCAGCCCAGGCCGGAGAAATAATTCACCCCTCCACTTT
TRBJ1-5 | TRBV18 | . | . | CASSPTAGVEKRRGNQPQHF | TGTGCCAGCTCACCTACCGCAGGGGTAGAAAAACGGAGGGGCAATCAGCCCCAGCATTTT
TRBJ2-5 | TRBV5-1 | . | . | CASSLEIQETQYF | TGCGCCAGCAGCTTGGAAATCCAAGAGACCCAGTACTTC
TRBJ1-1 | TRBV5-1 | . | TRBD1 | CASSLRTGKDMNTEAFF | TGCGCCAGCAGCCTTCGGACAGGGAAAGACATGAACACTGAAGCTTTCTTT
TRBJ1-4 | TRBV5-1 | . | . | CASSLEAGTEKLFF | TGCGCCAGCAGCTTGGAGGCAGGGACTGAAAAACTGTTTTTT
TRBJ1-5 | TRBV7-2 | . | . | CASSPSNQPQHF | TGTGCCAGCAGCCCAAGCAATCAGCCCCAGCATTTT
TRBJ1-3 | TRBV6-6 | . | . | CASSYSIRENVDTIYF | TGTGCCAGCAGTTACTCAATCAGGGAGAATGTAGACACCATATATTTT